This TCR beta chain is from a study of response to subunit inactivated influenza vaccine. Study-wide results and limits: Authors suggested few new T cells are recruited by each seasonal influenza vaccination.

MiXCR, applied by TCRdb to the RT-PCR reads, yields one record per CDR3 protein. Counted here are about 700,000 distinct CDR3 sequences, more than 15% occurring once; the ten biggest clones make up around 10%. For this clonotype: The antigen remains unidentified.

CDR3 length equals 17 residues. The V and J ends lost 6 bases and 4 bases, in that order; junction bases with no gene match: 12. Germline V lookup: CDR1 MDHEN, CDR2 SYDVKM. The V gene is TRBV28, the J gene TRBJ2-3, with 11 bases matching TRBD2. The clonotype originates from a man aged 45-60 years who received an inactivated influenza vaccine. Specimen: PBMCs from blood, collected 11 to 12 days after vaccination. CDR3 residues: CASSRLAGGNGADTQYF. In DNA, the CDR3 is TGTGCCAGCAGCCGCCTAGCGGGGGGCAATGGGGCAGATACGCAGTATTTT.